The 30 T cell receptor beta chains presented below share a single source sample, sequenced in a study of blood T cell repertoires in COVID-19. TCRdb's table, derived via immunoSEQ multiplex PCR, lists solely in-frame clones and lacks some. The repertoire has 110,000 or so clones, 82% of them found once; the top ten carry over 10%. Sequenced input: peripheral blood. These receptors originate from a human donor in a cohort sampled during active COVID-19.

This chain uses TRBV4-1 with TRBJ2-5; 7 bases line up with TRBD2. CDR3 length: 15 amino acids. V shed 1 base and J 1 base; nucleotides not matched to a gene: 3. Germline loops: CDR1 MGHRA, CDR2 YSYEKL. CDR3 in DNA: TGCGCCAGCAGCCAAGGGCGGGGGATCCAAGAGACCCAGTACTTC. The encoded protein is CASSQGRGIQETQYF.

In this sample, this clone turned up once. CDR3 in amino acids: CASTPYTNTGELFF. The CDR3 coding sequence is TGTGCCAGTACCCCATACACGAACACCGGGGAGCTGTTTTTT. V usage is TRBV19 and J usage is TRBJ2-2; no clear D gene. CDR1 is LNHDA and CDR2 is SQIVND in the germline V gene (reference sequence). The CDR3 length is 14 residues. V lost 7 bases and J lost 0, with 9 bases in between.

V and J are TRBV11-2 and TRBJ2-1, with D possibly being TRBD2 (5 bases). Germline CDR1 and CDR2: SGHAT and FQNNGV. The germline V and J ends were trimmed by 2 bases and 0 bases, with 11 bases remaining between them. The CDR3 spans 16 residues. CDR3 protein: CASSLLNGISYNEQFF. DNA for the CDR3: TGTGCCAGCAGCTTACTTAACGGGATCTCCTACAATGAGCAGTTCTTC.

The CDR3, as DNA: TGTGCCAGCAGCTTAGAGATTGGGGGGTATATGAACACTGAAGCTTTCTTT. Translation gives CASSLEIGGYMNTEAFF. V and J are TRBV7-9 and TRBJ1-1; the D gene is possibly TRBD1 (5 bases). Trimming removed 1 base at V and 0 bases at J, with 15 bases between. Germline V gives CDR1 SEHNR, CDR2 FQNEAQ (reference sequence). The CDR3 has 17 residues.

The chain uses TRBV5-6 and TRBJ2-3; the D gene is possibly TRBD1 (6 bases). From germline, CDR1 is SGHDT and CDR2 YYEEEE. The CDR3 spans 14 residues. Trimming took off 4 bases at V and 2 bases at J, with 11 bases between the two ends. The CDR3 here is CASSRDTDTDTQYF. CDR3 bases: TGTGCCAGCAGCCGGGACACCGACACAGATACGCAGTATTTT.

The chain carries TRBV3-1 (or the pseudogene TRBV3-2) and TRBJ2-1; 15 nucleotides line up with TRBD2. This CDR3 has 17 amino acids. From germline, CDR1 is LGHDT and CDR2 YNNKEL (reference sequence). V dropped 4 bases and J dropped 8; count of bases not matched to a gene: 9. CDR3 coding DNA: TGTGCCAGCAGCCTAAACGGACTAGCGGGGGGGCGAGATGAGCAGTTCTTC. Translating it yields CASSLNGLAGGRDEQFF.

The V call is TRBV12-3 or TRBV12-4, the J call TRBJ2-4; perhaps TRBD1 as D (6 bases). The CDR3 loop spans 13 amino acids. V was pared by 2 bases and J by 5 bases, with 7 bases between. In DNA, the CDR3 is TGTGCCAGCAGTTTAAAGGGGGAAAACATTCAGTACTTC. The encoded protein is CASSLKGENIQYF.

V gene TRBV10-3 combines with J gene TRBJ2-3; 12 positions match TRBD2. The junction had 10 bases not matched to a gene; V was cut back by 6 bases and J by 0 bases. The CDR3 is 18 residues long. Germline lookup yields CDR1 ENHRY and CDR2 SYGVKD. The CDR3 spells CAIRSGTSGGSSTDTQYF. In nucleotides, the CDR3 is TGTGCCATCAGATCCGGTACTAGCGGGGGGTCTAGCACAGATACGCAGTATTTT.

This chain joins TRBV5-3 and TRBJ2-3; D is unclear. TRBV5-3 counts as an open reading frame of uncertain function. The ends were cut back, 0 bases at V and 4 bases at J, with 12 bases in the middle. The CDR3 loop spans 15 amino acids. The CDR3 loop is CARSLVWCGPDTQYF. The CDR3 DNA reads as TGTGCCAGAAGCTTGGTCTGGTGTGGCCCAGATACGCAGTATTTT.

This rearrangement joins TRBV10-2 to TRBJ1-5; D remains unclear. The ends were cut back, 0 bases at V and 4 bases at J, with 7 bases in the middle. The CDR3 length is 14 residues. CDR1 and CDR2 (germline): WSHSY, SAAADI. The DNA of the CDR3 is TGCGCCAGCAGTGAGTCGGCAGCGAATCAGCCCCAGCATTTT. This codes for CASSESAANQPQHF.

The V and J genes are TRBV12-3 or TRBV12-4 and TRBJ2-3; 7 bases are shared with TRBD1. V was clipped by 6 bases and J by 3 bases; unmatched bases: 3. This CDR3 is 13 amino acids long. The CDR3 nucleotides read TGTGCCAGCAGATTACAGGGGACAGATACGCAGTATTTT. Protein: CASRLQGTDTQYF.

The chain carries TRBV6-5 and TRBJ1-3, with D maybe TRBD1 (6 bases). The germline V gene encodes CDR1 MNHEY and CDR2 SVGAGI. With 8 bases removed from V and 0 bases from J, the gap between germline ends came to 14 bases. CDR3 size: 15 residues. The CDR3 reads CASARGTGSGNTIYF. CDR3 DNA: TGTGCCAGCGCCAGGGGAACGGGCTCTGGAAACACCATATATTTT.

For the CDR3, the DNA is TGCGCCAGCAGCTTGGATCTAGCGGGGGTCACAGATACGCAGTATTTT. It is translated as CASSLDLAGVTDTQYF. The V gene is TRBV5-1, the J gene TRBJ2-3; TRBD2 agrees at 10 bases. Germline CDR1 reads SGHRS; CDR2 reads YFSETQ. With 0 bases clipped from V and 2 bases from J, the junction kept 3 bases outside the gene matches. The CDR3 contains 16 residues. Combining the CDR3 with reference TRBV5-1 and TRBJ2-3 gives the whole variable domain KAGVTQTPRYLIKTRGQQVTLSCSPISGHRSVSWYQQTPGQGLQFLFEYFSETQRNKGNFPGRFSGRQFSNSRSEMNVSTLELGDSALYLCASSLDLAGVTDTQYFGPGTRLTVL.

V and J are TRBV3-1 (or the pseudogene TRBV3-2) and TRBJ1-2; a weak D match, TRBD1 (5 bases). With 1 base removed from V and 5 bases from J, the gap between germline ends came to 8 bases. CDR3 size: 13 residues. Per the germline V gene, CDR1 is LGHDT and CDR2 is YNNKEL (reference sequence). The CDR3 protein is CASSQAGPYGYTF. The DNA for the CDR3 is TGTGCCAGCAGCCAAGCAGGGCCGTATGGCTACACCTTC.

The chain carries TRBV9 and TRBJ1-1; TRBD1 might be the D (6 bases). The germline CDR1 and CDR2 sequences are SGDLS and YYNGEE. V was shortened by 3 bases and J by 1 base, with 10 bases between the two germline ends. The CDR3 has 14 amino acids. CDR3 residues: CASSAGQPNTEAFF. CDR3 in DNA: TGTGCCAGCAGCGCCGGACAGCCGAACACTGAAGCTTTCTTT.

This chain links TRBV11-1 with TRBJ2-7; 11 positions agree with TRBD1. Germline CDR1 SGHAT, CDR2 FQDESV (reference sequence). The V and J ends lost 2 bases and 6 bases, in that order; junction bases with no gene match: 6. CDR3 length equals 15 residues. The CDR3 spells CASSLRGTGGREQYF. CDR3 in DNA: TGTGCCAGCAGCTTAAGGGGGACAGGGGGGCGCGAGCAGTACTTC. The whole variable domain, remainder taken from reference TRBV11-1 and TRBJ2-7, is EAEVAQSPRYKITEKSQAVAFWCDPISGHATLYWYRQILGQGPELLVQFQDESVVDDSQLPKDRFSAERLKGVDSTLKIQPAELGDSAMYLCASSLRGTGGREQYFGPGTRLTVT.

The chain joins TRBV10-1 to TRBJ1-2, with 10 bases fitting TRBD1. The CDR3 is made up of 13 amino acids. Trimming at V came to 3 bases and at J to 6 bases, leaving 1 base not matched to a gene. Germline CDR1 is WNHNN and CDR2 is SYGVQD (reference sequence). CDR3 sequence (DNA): TGCGCCAGCAGTGAAGACAGGGGGCATGGCTACACCTTC. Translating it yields CASSEDRGHGYTF.

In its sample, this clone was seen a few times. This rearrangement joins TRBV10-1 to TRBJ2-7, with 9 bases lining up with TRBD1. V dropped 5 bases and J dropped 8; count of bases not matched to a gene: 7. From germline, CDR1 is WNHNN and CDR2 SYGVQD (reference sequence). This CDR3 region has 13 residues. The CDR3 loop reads CASSSGTGRQQYF. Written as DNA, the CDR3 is TGCGCCAGCAGTTCCGGGACAGGGAGACAGCAGTACTTC.

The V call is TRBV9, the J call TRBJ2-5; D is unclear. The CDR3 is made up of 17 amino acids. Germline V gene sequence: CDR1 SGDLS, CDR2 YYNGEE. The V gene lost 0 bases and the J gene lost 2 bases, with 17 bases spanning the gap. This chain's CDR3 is CASSVAAENRVQETQYF. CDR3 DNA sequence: TGTGCCAGCAGCGTAGCGGCGGAGAACCGTGTACAAGAGACCCAGTACTTC.

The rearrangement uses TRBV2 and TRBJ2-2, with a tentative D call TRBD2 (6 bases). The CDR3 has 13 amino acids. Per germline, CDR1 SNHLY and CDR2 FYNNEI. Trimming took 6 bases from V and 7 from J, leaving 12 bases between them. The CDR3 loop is CASRGTPLGELFF. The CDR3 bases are TGTGCCAGCAGGGGGACTCCTCTCGGGGAGCTGTTTTTT.

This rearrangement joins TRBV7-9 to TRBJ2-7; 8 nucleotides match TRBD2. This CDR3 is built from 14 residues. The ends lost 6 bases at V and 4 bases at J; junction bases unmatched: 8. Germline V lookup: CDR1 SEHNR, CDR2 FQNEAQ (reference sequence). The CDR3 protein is CASRGGGGQYEQYF. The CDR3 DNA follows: TGTGCCAGCAGGGGTGGCGGGGGGCAGTACGAGCAGTACTTC.

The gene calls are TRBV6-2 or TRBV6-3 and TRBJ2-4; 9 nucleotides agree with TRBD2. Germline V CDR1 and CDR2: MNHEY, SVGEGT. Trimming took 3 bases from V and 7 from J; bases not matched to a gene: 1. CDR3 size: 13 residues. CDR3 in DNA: TGTGCCAGCAGTTATAGCGGGGGTAACATTCAGTACTTC. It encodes CASSYSGGNIQYF.

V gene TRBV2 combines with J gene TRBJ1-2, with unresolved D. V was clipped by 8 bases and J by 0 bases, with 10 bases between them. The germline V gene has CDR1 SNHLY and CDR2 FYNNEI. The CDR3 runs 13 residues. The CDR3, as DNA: TGTGCCAGCCGGGGTAGAGCTAACTATGGCTACACCTTC. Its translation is CASRGRANYGYTF.

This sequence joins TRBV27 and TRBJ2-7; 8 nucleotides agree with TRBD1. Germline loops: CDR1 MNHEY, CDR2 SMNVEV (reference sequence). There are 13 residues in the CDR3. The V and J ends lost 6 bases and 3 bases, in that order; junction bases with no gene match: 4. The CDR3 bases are TGTGCCAGCAGAACACAGGGGGACTACGAGCAGTACTTC. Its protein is CASRTQGDYEQYF.

The CDR3 loop reads CASSIDRGGPQHF. The CDR3 region has the DNA TGTGCCAGTAGTATAGATCGGGGTGGGCCCCAGCATTTT. The chain carries TRBV19 and TRBJ1-5, with unresolved D. Germline assignment: CDR1 LNHDA and CDR2 SQIVND (reference sequence). The ends were cut back, 0 bases at V and 9 bases at J, with 9 bases in the middle. This CDR3 contains 13 residues.

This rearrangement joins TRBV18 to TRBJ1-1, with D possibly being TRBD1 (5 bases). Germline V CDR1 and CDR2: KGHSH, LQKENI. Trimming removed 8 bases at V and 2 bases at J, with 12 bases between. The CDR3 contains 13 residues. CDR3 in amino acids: CASRAGLNTEAFF. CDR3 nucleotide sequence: TGTGCCAGCCGTGCGGGGCTAAACACTGAAGCTTTCTTT.

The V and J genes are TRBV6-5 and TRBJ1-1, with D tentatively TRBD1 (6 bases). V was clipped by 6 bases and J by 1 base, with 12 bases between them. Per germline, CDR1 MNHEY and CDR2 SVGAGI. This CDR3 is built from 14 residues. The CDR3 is CASRTPGQNTEAFF. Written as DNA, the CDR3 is TGTGCCAGCAGGACTCCGGGACAGAACACTGAAGCTTTCTTT.

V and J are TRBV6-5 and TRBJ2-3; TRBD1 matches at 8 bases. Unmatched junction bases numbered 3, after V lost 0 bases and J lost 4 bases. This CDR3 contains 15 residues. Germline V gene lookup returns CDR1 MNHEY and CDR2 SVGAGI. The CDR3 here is CASSYSGQGPDTQYF. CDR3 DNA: TGTGCCAGCAGTTACTCCGGACAGGGCCCAGATACGCAGTATTTT.

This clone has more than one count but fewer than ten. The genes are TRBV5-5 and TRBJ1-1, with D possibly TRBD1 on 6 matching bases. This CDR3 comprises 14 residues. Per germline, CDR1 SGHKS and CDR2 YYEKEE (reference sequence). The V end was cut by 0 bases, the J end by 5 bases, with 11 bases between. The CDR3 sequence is CASSLGQGRTEAFF. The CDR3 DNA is TGTGCCAGCAGCTTGGGTCAGGGGAGAACTGAAGCTTTCTTT.

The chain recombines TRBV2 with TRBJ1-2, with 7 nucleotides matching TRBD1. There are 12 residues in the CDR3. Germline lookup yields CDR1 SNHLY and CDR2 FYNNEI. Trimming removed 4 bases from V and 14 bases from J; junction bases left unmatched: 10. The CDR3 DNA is TGTGCCAGCAGTGGAGTAGGGGGCGGGGAGACCTTC. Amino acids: CASSGVGGGETF.